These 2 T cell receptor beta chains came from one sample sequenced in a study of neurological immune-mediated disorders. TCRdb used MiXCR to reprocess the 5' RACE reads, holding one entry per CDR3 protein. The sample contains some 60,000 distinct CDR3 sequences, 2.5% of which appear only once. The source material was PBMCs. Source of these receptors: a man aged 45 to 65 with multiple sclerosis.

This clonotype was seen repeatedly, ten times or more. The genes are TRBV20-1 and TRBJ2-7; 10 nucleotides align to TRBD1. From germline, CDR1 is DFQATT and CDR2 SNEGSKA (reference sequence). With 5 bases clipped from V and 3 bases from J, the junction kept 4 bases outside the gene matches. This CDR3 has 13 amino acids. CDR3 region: CSAERDRGYEQYF. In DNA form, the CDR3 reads TGCAGTGCTGAAAGGGACAGGGGCTACGAGCAGTACTTC.

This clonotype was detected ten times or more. The CDR3 here is CASSLQGQGKDSPLHF. In DNA form, the CDR3 reads TGCGCCAGCAGCTTACAAGGACAGGGGAAGGATTCACCCCTCCACTTT. This chain joins TRBV5-1 and TRBJ1-6, with TRBD1 matching 9 bases. Trimming took 2 bases from V and 8 from J; bases not matched to a gene: 8. This CDR3 is 16 amino acids long. Germline V lookup: CDR1 SGHRS, CDR2 YFSETQ.